Listed here is a single T cell receptor (beta chain). Its antigen remains unknown. A read error may produce the germline difference seen at one junction end. This sample was included in a study of T cells in narcolepsy. Study overall: Enrolled donors included narcolepsy type 1 or type 2 patients and healthy controls. The study, taken as a whole, reports: Blood of same and different patients, but not healthy controls, reportedly held recurring autoreactive clonotypes. HCRT-specific and TRIB2-specific autoreactive clonotypes appeared among same-patient CSF and blood CD4+ clonotypes.

The CDR3 spans 14 residues. Germline V gives CDR1 WSHSY, CDR2 SAAADI. The data were produced by immunoSEQ multiplex PCR, yet TCRdb's version contains in-frame clones alone and is incomplete. The repertoire holds approximately 25,000 clones, with approximately 80% as singletons. Sequencing was carried out using CD45RA- memory CD4+ T cells from PBMCs. The chain couples TRBV10-2 to TRBJ1-1; unclear D gene. The receptor was isolated from a human donor with narcolepsy. The CDR3 loop is CASTPRVVNSEAFF. The CDR3 DNA reads TGCGCCAGCACCCCTAGGGTGGTGAACAGTGAAGCTTTCTTT.